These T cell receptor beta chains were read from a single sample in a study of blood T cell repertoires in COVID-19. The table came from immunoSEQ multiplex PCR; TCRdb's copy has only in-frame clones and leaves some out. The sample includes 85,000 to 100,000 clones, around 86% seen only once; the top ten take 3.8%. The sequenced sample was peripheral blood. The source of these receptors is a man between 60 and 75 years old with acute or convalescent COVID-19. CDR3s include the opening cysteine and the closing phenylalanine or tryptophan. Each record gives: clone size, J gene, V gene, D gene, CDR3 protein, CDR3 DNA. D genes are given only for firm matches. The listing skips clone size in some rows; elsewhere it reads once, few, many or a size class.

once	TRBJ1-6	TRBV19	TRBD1	CASSTKTGYNSPLHF	TGTGCCAGTAGTACTAAGACAGGGTATAATTCACCCCTCCACTTT
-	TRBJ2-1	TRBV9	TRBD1	CASSVGRWRTGNSYNEQFF	TGTGCCAGCAGCGTAGGCAGGTGGAGGACAGGCAACTCCTACAATGAGCAGTTCTTC
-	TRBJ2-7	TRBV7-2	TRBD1	CASTRQGLPYEQYF	TGTGCCAGCACGAGACAGGGCCTTCCCTACGAGCAGTACTTC
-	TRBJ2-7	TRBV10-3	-	CAIPEEGSYEQYF	TGTGCCATCCCGGAGGAAGGGTCCTACGAGCAGTACTTC
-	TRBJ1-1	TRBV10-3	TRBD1	CAISKGGATTVAFF	TGTGCCATCAGTAAAGGGGGCGCCACCACGGTGGCTTTCTTT
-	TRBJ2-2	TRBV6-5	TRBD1	CASSRRDRGTGELFF	TGTGCCAGCAGTCGCCGGGACAGGGGGACCGGGGAGCTGTTTTTT
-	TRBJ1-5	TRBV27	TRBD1	CASSLLGQGVGIEQPQHF	TGTGCCAGCAGTTTATTGGGACAGGGGGTTGGAATTGAACAGCCCCAGCATTTT
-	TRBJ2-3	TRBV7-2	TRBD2	CASSARLAGASDTQYF	TGTGCCAGCAGCGCCCGACTAGCGGGAGCGTCAGATACGCAGTATTTT
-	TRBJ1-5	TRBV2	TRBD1	CASSGGTGINQPQHF	TGTGCCAGCAGTGGAGGGACAGGGATCAATCAGCCCCAGCATTTT
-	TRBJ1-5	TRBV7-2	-	CASSLLGQSNQPQHF	TGTGCCAGCAGCTTGTTGGGACAAAGCAATCAGCCCCAGCATTTT
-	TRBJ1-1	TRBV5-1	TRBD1	CASGRGQAGNTEAFF	TGCGCCTCCGGGAGGGGGCAGGCCGGAAACACTGAAGCTTTCTTT
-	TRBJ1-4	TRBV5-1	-	CASSLDAAGDGEKLFF	TGCGCCAGCAGCTTGGATGCGGCAGGGGATGGTGAAAAACTGTTTTTT
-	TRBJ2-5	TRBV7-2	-	CASSFMGGTQYF	TGTGCCAGCAGCTTCATGGGAGGGACCCAGTACTTC
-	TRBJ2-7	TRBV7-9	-	CASSLSGAGGLREQYF	TGTGCCAGCAGCTTAAGCGGGGCAGGGGGCTTAAGGGAGCAGTACTTC
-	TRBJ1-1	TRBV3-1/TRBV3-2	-	CASIGGGNTEAFF	TGTGCCAGCATCGGGGGGGGTAACACTGAAGCTTTCTTT
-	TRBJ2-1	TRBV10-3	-	CAISDTGEQFF	TGTGCCATCAGTGACACAGGGGAGCAGTTCTTC
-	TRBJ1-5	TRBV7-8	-	CASSSGGGVSMPQHF	TGTGCCAGCAGCTCCGGGGGAGGCGTTTCAATGCCCCAGCATTTT
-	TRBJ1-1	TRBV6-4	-	CASSAGQGTEAFF	TGTGCCAGCAGTGCTGGGCAGGGCACTGAAGCTTTCTTT
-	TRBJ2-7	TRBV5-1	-	CASSLRSKASYEQYF	TGCGCCAGCAGCTTAAGGAGTAAAGCATCCTACGAGCAGTACTTC
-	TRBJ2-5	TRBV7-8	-	CASSSPDSQETQYF	TGTGCCAGCAGCTCCCCGGACAGCCAAGAGACCCAGTACTTC
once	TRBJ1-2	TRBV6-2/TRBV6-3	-	CASSWPRAGNYGYTF	TGTGCCAGCAGTTGGCCAAGGGCAGGGAACTATGGCTACACCTTC
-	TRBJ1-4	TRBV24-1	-	CATSEAPSGHSNEKLFF	TGTGCCACCAGTGAAGCGCCGTCGGGTCACTCGAATGAAAAACTGTTTTTT
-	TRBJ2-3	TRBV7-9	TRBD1	CASSMGTGGIADTQYF	TGTGCCAGCAGCATGGGGACAGGGGGCATCGCAGATACGCAGTATTTT
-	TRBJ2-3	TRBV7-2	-	CASSPSWGAGATDTQYF	TGTGCCAGCAGCCCGTCGTGGGGGGCGGGGGCCACAGATACGCAGTATTTT
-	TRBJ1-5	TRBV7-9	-	CASRGGWNQPQHF	TGTGCCAGCAGGGGGGGGTGGAATCAGCCCCAGCATTTT
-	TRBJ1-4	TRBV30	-	CAWTRFGVGQGGEKLFF	TGTGCCTGGACGCGGTTTGGTGTGGGGCAGGGAGGTGAAAAACTGTTTTTT
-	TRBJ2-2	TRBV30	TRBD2	CAWGGRASTGELFF	TGTGCCTGGGGCGGGAGGGCGTCTACCGGGGAGCTGTTTTTT
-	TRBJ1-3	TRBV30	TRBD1	CAWSLPGGTIYF	TGTGCCTGGAGTCTCCCAGGGGGCACCATATATTTT
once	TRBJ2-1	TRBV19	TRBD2	CATCTSGSFLGNEQFF	TGTGCCACCTGTACTAGCGGGAGCTTCTTGGGGAATGAGCAGTTCTTC
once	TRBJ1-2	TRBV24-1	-	CATSDRVFDGYTF	TGTGCCACCAGTGATCGGGTGTTCGATGGCTACACCTTC
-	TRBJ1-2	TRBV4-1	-	CASSQAGGFNYGYTF	TGCGCCAGCAGCCAAGCGGGGGGTTTTAACTATGGCTACACCTTC
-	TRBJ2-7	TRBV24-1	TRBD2	CATSDWHEAGLYEQYF	TGTGCCACCAGTGACTGGCACGAAGCGGGACTCTACGAGCAGTACTTC
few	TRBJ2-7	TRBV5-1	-	CASSLATAVAYEQYF	TGCGCCAGCAGCTTAGCAACAGCTGTCGCCTACGAGCAGTACTTC
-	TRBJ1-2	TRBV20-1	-	CSASPGVSRGYTF	TGCAGTGCTAGTCCAGGGGTATCGAGAGGCTACACCTTC
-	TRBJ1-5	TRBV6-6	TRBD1	CASSYAQGDYQPQHF	TGTGCCAGCAGTTACGCACAGGGGGACTACCAGCCCCAGCATTTT
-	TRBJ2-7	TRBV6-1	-	CASSELMEYYEQYF	TGTGCCAGCAGTGAATTAATGGAGTACTACGAGCAGTACTTC